The rows below give T cell receptor beta chains drawn from one sample of a study of sequential checkpoint blockade in melanoma. TCRdb's copy holds only in-frame clones and misses some; the assay was immunoSEQ multiplex PCR. Here the sample spans approximately 21,000 clones, about four fifths being singletons. The source material was CD8+ T cells sorted from blood (inferred from file names), sampled from a patient given nivolumab and ipilimumab in sequence. The receptor set was obtained from a human donor with melanoma. Both conserved end residues are part of each CDR3. Fields, in order: D gene, V gene, J gene, clone size, CDR3 protein, CDR3 DNA. A D gene is named only where the DNA matches it firmly. Size values are once, few and many counts, or a class for expanded clones, and some rows have none.

d_call: TRBD1
v_call: TRBV28
j_call: TRBJ1-2
clone_size: few
cdr3_aa: CASSSTPGQAAPNYGYTF
cdr3_nt: TGTGCCAGCAGTTCTACCCCCGGACAGGCCGCTCCGAACTATGGCTACACCTTC

d_call: TRBD1
v_call: TRBV5-4
j_call: TRBJ2-2
clone_size: few
cdr3_aa: CASSLPDRGNTGELFF
cdr3_nt: TGTGCCAGCAGCTTGCCGGACAGGGGGAACACCGGGGAGCTGTTTTTT

d_call: .
v_call: TRBV5-6
j_call: TRBJ2-1
clone_size: .
cdr3_aa: CASSLTGTYNEQFF
cdr3_nt: TGTGCCAGCAGCTTGACAGGTACATACAATGAGCAGTTCTTC

d_call: TRBD1
v_call: TRBV30
j_call: TRBJ1-4
clone_size: .
cdr3_aa: CAWGAGGVYEKLFF
cdr3_nt: TGTGCCTGGGGCGCAGGGGGCGTTTATGAAAAACTGTTTTTT

d_call: TRBD1
v_call: TRBV28
j_call: TRBJ2-7
clone_size: .
cdr3_aa: CASIRSGSGTEDEQYF
cdr3_nt: TGTGCCAGCATACGGTCTGGTTCCGGGACAGAAGACGAGCAGTACTTC

d_call: .
v_call: TRBV5-1
j_call: TRBJ1-6
clone_size: .
cdr3_aa: CASSSGGPSSYNSPLHF
cdr3_nt: TGCGCCAGCAGTTCCGGTGGGCCCAGCTCCTATAATTCACCCCTCCACTTT

d_call: .
v_call: TRBV7-9
j_call: TRBJ2-7
clone_size: .
cdr3_aa: CSVRGRGSEQYF
cdr3_nt: TGTTCTGTCAGAGGGAGGGGGTCCGAGCAGTACTTC

d_call: TRBD1
v_call: TRBV9
j_call: TRBJ1-1
clone_size: once
cdr3_aa: CASGTPTGVVDDTEAFF
cdr3_nt: TGTGCCAGCGGGACCCCTACAGGGGTCGTGGACGACACTGAAGCTTTCTTT

d_call: TRBD1
v_call: TRBV27
j_call: TRBJ1-2
clone_size: .
cdr3_aa: CASSLGTGLYGYTF
cdr3_nt: TGTGCCAGCAGTTTAGGGACAGGACTGTATGGCTACACCTTC

d_call: TRBD2
v_call: TRBV4-1
j_call: TRBJ2-7
clone_size: .
cdr3_aa: CASSQMRGGYEQYF
cdr3_nt: TGCGCCAGCAGCCAAATGCGGGGGGGATACGAGCAGTACTTC

d_call: TRBD2
v_call: TRBV7-2
j_call: TRBJ2-1
clone_size: .
cdr3_aa: CASSRGGASYNEQFF
cdr3_nt: TGTGCCAGCAGCCGCGGGGGGGCGTCCTACAATGAGCAGTTCTTC